Listed below are T cell receptor beta chains from one sample, sequenced in a study of cytomegalovirus exposure and HLA in healthy donors. TCRdb keeps only in-frame clones here, not all; method: immunoSEQ multiplex PCR. The sample records fewer than 200,000 clones, roughly 80% being singletons. Input material: PBMCs. The source of these receptors is a man over 45 in good health and CMV-seronegative. Both conserved end residues are part of each CDR3. D genes are given only for firm matches. Clone sizes are given selectively: once, few, many, or a class where the clone is expanded.

v_call: TRBV28
d_call: NA
clone_size: NA
j_call: TRBJ1-4
cdr3_aa: CASSLPSYSTNEKLFF
cdr3_nt: TGTGCCAGCAGTTTACCTAGTTATTCAACTAATGAAAAACTGTTTTTT

v_call: TRBV9
d_call: NA
clone_size: NA
j_call: TRBJ2-3
cdr3_aa: CASGRGGPGGDTQYF
cdr3_nt: TGTGCCAGCGGGAGGGGGGGCCCCGGGGGAGATACGCAGTATTTT

v_call: TRBV4-3
d_call: NA
clone_size: NA
j_call: TRBJ2-7
cdr3_aa: CASSQVLRGYEQYF
cdr3_nt: TGCGCCAGCAGCCAGGTGTTAAGGGGGTACGAGCAGTACTTC

v_call: TRBV11-2
d_call: NA
clone_size: NA
j_call: TRBJ1-2
cdr3_aa: CASRQGIYGYTF
cdr3_nt: TGTGCCAGCCGGCAGGGGATCTATGGCTACACCTTC

v_call: TRBV7-2
d_call: NA
clone_size: NA
j_call: TRBJ1-1
cdr3_aa: CASSLGWAGAGAFF
cdr3_nt: TGTGCCAGCAGCTTAGGGTGGGCAGGGGCTGGGGCTTTCTTT

v_call: TRBV5-1
d_call: TRBD1
clone_size: NA
j_call: TRBJ1-2
cdr3_aa: CASSDPRRGRLYGYTF
cdr3_nt: TGCGCCAGCAGCGACCCTCGGAGGGGGCGGTTGTATGGCTACACCTTC

v_call: TRBV9
d_call: TRBD1
clone_size: NA
j_call: TRBJ2-5
cdr3_aa: CASSPGTGNKYQETQYF
cdr3_nt: TGTGCCAGCAGCCCCGGGACAGGGAATAAGTACCAAGAGACCCAGTACTTC

v_call: TRBV7-2
d_call: NA
clone_size: NA
j_call: TRBJ2-5
cdr3_aa: CASSFSRVGGQKTQYF
cdr3_nt: TGTGCCAGCAGCTTTTCGAGGGTGGGGGGGCAAAAGACCCAGTACTTC

v_call: TRBV19
d_call: NA
clone_size: many
j_call: TRBJ1-1
cdr3_aa: CASTMTENTEAFF
cdr3_nt: TGTGCCAGTACCATGACAGAGAACACTGAAGCTTTCTTT

v_call: TRBV5-1
d_call: NA
clone_size: NA
j_call: TRBJ2-4
cdr3_aa: CASRTALAKNIQYF
cdr3_nt: TGCGCCAGCAGGACAGCTTTGGCCAAAAACATTCAGTACTTC

v_call: TRBV6-5
d_call: TRBD2
clone_size: once
j_call: TRBJ2-1
cdr3_aa: CASKLERETNEQFF
cdr3_nt: TGTGCCAGCAAGCTCGAGCGGGAAACCAATGAGCAGTTCTTC

v_call: TRBV4-2
d_call: TRBD2
clone_size: NA
j_call: TRBJ2-7
cdr3_aa: CASSQEGTRSTEQYF
cdr3_nt: TGTGCCAGCAGCCAAGAGGGGACTAGGAGCACCGAGCAGTACTTC

v_call: TRBV9
d_call: NA
clone_size: NA
j_call: TRBJ1-2
cdr3_aa: CASSFTGTGYGYTF
cdr3_nt: TGTGCCAGCAGCTTCACAGGGACCGGGTATGGCTACACCTTC

v_call: TRBV19
d_call: NA
clone_size: NA
j_call: TRBJ1-1
cdr3_aa: CASIYRGQNTEAFF
cdr3_nt: TGTGCCAGTATATATCGGGGACAGAACACTGAAGCTTTCTTT

v_call: TRBV7-2
d_call: TRBD1
clone_size: few
j_call: TRBJ2-7
cdr3_aa: CASSLASGTGGSEQYF
cdr3_nt: TGTGCCAGCAGCTTAGCTTCAGGGACAGGGGGATCCGAGCAGTACTTC

v_call: TRBV5-5
d_call: TRBD2
clone_size: NA
j_call: TRBJ2-5
cdr3_aa: CASSLSDGLAASETQYF
cdr3_nt: TGTGCCAGCAGCTTGTCTGATGGGCTAGCGGCCTCAGAGACCCAGTACTTC

v_call: TRBV6-5
d_call: NA
clone_size: NA
j_call: TRBJ2-7
cdr3_aa: CASSYGRGFDEQYF
cdr3_nt: TGTGCCAGCAGTTATGGCAGGGGTTTTGACGAGCAGTACTTC

v_call: TRBV5-5
d_call: TRBD1
clone_size: NA
j_call: TRBJ2-5
cdr3_aa: CASSLGVTGGAETQYF
cdr3_nt: TGTGCCAGCAGCTTGGGAGTGACAGGGGGAGCGGAGACCCAGTACTTC

v_call: TRBV7-2
d_call: TRBD1
clone_size: NA
j_call: TRBJ1-5
cdr3_aa: CASSLTGGSNQPQHF
cdr3_nt: TGTGCCAGCAGCCTAACAGGGGGGAGCAATCAGCCCCAGCATTTT